The next 22 T cell receptor beta chains were all read from a single sample in a study of T-cell memory formation after mild COVID-19. MiXCR was run by TCRdb on the 5' RACE reads, yielding one entry per CDR3 protein. The profile shows 200,000 to 250,000 distinct CDR3 sequences, roughly 10% of them singletons. The sample was PBMCs or a T cell subset sorted from them (not recorded which). The source of these receptors is a man aged 18 to 35 who had mild COVID-19 (a few samples of this study predate the infection). Cell type and time point are not known.

The gene calls are TRBV2 and TRBJ1-6; D might be TRBD1 (5 bases). Germline V gene data show CDR1 as SNHLY and CDR2 as FYNNEI. Deletions cut 7 bases from V and 13 bases from J, with 14 bases between. CDR3 length equals 12 residues. CDR3 DNA sequence: TGTGCCAGCAAGGTGGGACGCGACCCCCTCCACTTT. Translated: CASKVGRDPLHF.

This clonotype showed up just a few times. V and J are TRBV20-1 and TRBJ2-7; 10 bases align to TRBD1. The CDR3 length is 15 residues. Germline CDR1 and CDR2: DFQATT and SNEGSKA (reference sequence). The ends lost 0 bases at V and 2 bases at J; junction bases unmatched: 4. The CDR3 sequence is CSARDQGQGTYEQYF. CDR3 bases: TGCAGTGCTAGAGATCAGGGACAGGGGACCTACGAGCAGTACTTC.

CDR3 region: CASSQVLAGGTYVQYF. The CDR3 nucleotides are TGCGCCAGCAGCCAAGTTCTAGCGGGGGGCACGTACGTTCAGTACTTC. The rearrangement links TRBV4-3 to TRBJ2-4; 11 bases line up with TRBD2. CDR1 LGHNA and CDR2 YSLEER come from the germline V gene. The CDR3 is 16 amino acids. V lost 1 base, J lost 11 bases, and 10 bases stayed unmatched.

This clonotype showed up just a few times. The chain links TRBV3-1 to TRBJ1-1, with a tentative D call TRBD1 (5 bases). Germline loops: CDR1 LGHDT, CDR2 YNNKEL (reference sequence). V was trimmed by 4 bases and J by 4 bases, leaving 13 bases between them. The CDR3 sequence is 14 residues long. CDR3 bases: TGTGCCAGCAGCCGTGATGGGGGGGTCACTGAAGCTTTCTTT. Encoded protein: CASSRDGGVTEAFF.

This clonotype occurred many times. The chain is built from TRBV12-3 or TRBV12-4 and TRBJ1-1, with D tentatively TRBD1 (6 bases). This CDR3 comprises 15 residues. Trimming shortened V by 3 bases and J by 1 base, and 12 bases separated the two germline ends. CDR3: CASSFRGGGNTEAFF. The DNA of the CDR3 is TGTGCCAGCAGTTTCAGGGGCGGGGGGAACACTGAAGCTTTCTTT.

The chain combines TRBV18 with TRBJ2-1, with D maybe TRBD2 (5 bases). V lost 4 bases, J lost 8 bases, and 9 bases lay in between. This CDR3 has 12 residues. Per germline, CDR1 KGHSH and CDR2 LQKENI. CDR3 protein: CASSQGSDEQFF. The DNA of the CDR3 is TGTGCCAGCTCACAAGGGAGCGATGAGCAGTTCTTC.

This clonotype was detected a few times. The rearrangement joins TRBV6-6 to TRBJ1-5; D call uncertain. CDR3 length equals 14 residues. Trimming pared 2 bases from V and 2 bases from J, leaving 7 bases between. Germline loops: CDR1 MNHNY, CDR2 SVGAGI (reference sequence). The CDR3 DNA is TGTGCCAGCAGTTACCAGGACGGCAATCAGCCCCAGCATTTT. It yields the protein CASSYQDGNQPQHF.

This clonotype showed up just a few times. This chain joins TRBV11-2 and TRBJ2-5; 15 nucleotides line up with TRBD2. There are 16 residues in the CDR3. Germline V gene data show CDR1 as SGHAT and CDR2 as FQNNGV. The V segment lost 6 bases and the J segment 5 bases; nucleotides outside the gene matches: 7. DNA of the CDR3: TGTGCCAGCAGGAGACCCGGACTAGCGGGAGGGGAGACCCAGTACTTC. Its protein is CASRRPGLAGGETQYF.

This clonotype occurred a few times. V gene TRBV4-3 combines with J gene TRBJ1-6, with 9 bases identical to TRBD1. Germline CDR1 and CDR2: LGHNA and YSLEER. This CDR3 is built from 13 residues. V dropped 11 bases and J dropped 9; count of bases not matched to a gene: 8. This CDR3 reads CAASRDRASPLHF. The CDR3 nucleotides read TGCGCCGCCAGCCGGGACAGGGCTTCACCCCTCCACTTT.

Only a few counts were recorded for this clonotype. The chain uses TRBV18 and TRBJ2-2, with 10 bases identical to TRBD2. CDR3 length equals 16 residues. CDR1 is KGHSH, CDR2 LQKENI, per germline. After removal of 5 bases from V and 6 bases from J, the junction contained 9 bases not matched to a gene. Here the CDR3 reads CASSARTSGTAGELFF. CDR3 nucleotide sequence: TGTGCCAGCTCAGCGAGGACTAGCGGAACGGCCGGGGAGCTGTTTTTT.

This clonotype was observed a few times. V usage is TRBV20-1 and J usage is TRBJ2-1; D ambiguous. The CDR3 sequence is 15 residues long. Trimming took 0 bases from V and 9 from J, leaving 18 bases between them. Germline values: CDR1 DFQATT, CDR2 SNEGSKA (reference sequence). This CDR3 is CSARDSGSGWGEQFF. As DNA, the CDR3 is TGCAGTGCTAGAGATTCCGGGTCGGGTTGGGGTGAGCAGTTCTTC.

V and J are TRBV12-3 or TRBV12-4 and TRBJ1-1, with a weak D call TRBD1 (6 bases). Between the trimmed V and J ends, which lost 4 bases and 4 bases, there was a span of 13 bases. The CDR3 has 14 amino acids. As DNA, the CDR3 is TGTGCCAGCAGTTCGGGGGGGGCGGTCACTGAAGCTTTCTTT. This translates into CASSSGGAVTEAFF.

This chain uses TRBV2 with TRBJ1-2; D is perhaps TRBD1 (5 bases). Germline V gene lookup returns CDR1 SNHLY and CDR2 FYNNEI. Trimming removed 6 bases at V and 4 bases at J, with 15 bases between. The CDR3 loop spans 14 amino acids. The chain's CDR3 is CASRGTGSAYGYTF. The CDR3 DNA reads TGTGCCAGCAGGGGGACGGGATCAGCCTATGGCTACACCTTC.

CDR3 sequence: CSVARNERGGTGELFF. In nucleotides, the CDR3 is TGCAGCGTGGCACGTAACGAGCGGGGGGGCACCGGGGAGCTGTTTTTT. The chain combines TRBV29-1 with TRBJ2-2; 10 positions match TRBD2. In germline, CDR1 is SQVTM, CDR2 ANQGSEA. Unmatched junction bases numbered 11, after V lost 6 bases and J lost 4 bases. This CDR3 contains 16 residues.

This clonotype has a handful of counts. V usage is TRBV20-1 and J usage is TRBJ2-3; D uncertain. Germline V gene data show CDR1 as DFQATT and CDR2 as SNEGSKA (reference sequence). This CDR3 spans 15 amino acids. The V gene lost 0 bases and the J gene lost 4 bases, with 14 bases spanning the gap. CDR3 sequence reads: CSARDWARGSDTQYF. The CDR3 region has the DNA TGCAGTGCTAGAGATTGGGCGCGTGGATCAGATACGCAGTATTTT.

This clonotype was observed a handful of times. The CDR3 sequence is CASSPRAGINEKLFF. DNA of the CDR3: TGTGCCAGCAGTCCCCGGGCAGGTATTAATGAAAAACTGTTTTTT. This chain uses TRBV6-1 with TRBJ1-4, with unresolved D. The germline V gene has CDR1 MNHNS and CDR2 SASEGT. Deletions cut 5 bases from V and 4 bases from J, with 14 bases between. The CDR3 totals 15 residues.

This clonotype was seen a few times. This sequence joins TRBV6-2 or TRBV6-3 and TRBJ2-2, with TRBD2 matching 13 bases. Germline V gives CDR1 MNHEY, CDR2 SVGEGT. This CDR3 has 17 residues. With 5 bases clipped from V and 3 bases from J, the junction kept 6 bases outside the gene matches. The CDR3 sequence is CASSPRTSGGYTGELFF. The DNA of the CDR3 is TGTGCCAGCAGTCCCCGGACTAGCGGGGGCTACACCGGGGAGCTGTTTTTT.

This clonotype has more than one count but fewer than ten. V and J are TRBV24-1 and TRBJ2-1; 8 positions agree with TRBD1. V shed 7 bases and J 4 bases; nucleotides not matched to a gene: 8. This CDR3 comprises 15 residues. Germline CDR1 is KGHDR and CDR2 is SFDVKD. The CDR3 loop reads CATSRGQGGYNEQFF. The CDR3 region has the DNA TGTGCCACCAGCCGCGGACAGGGAGGATACAATGAGCAGTTCTTC.

The CDR3 coding sequence is TGTGCCAGCAGTGGGTGGTTCAGGGACACCGGGGAGCTGTTTTTT. Translating gives CASSGWFRDTGELFF. The rearrangement links TRBV12-3 or TRBV12-4 to TRBJ2-2; TRBD1 is a possible D gene (5 bases). The CDR3 has 15 amino acids. V lost 5 bases, J lost 3 bases, and 13 bases lay in between.

This clonotype was detected a few times. The rearrangement joins TRBV7-9 to TRBJ2-1; D remains ambiguous. This CDR3 is 15 amino acids long. Trimming took 2 bases from V and 2 from J, leaving 10 bases between them. Germline V lookup: CDR1 SEHNR, CDR2 FQNEAQ (reference sequence). CDR3 bases: TGTGCCAGCAGCTTAACCAGGACCGCCTACAATGAGCAGTTCTTC. Its protein product is CASSLTRTAYNEQFF.

This clonotype was observed a handful of times. The chain uses TRBV7-9 and TRBJ2-5; 8 bases fit TRBD1. Trimming cost V 5 bases and J 7 bases; bases outside gene matches: 9. The CDR3 sequence is 14 residues long. Germline assignment: CDR1 SEHNR and CDR2 FQNEAQ (reference sequence). The CDR3 DNA is TGTGCCAGCAGCCCGACAGGGGAGAAAGGGACCCAGTACTTC. Translated: CASSPTGEKGTQYF. The full variable domain, rest sourced from reference TRBV7-9 and TRBJ2-5, is DTGVSQNPRHKITKRGQNVTFRCDPISEHNRLYWYRQTLGQGPEFLTYFQNEAQLEKSRLLSDRFSAERPKGSFSTLEIQRTEQGDSAMYLCASSPTGEKGTQYFGPGTRLLVL.

In its sample, this clonotype was seen many times. The chain recombines TRBV12-5 with TRBJ2-7; D unresolved. Trimming removed 4 bases from V and 2 bases from J, with 6 bases in between. Germline loops: CDR1 LGHNT, CDR2 FRNRAP. The CDR3 consists of 12 residues. CDR3 DNA sequence: TGTGCTAGTGGTTCCTTGACCTACGAGCAGTACTTC. This translates into CASGSLTYEQYF.